This T cell receptor (beta chain) was sequenced in a study of blood T cell repertoires in COVID-19. TCRdb keeps only in-frame clones here, not all; method: immunoSEQ multiplex PCR. The sample contains some 200,000 clones, approximately 82% of which appear only once. CDR3 length: 17 residues. The junction had 8 bases not matched to a gene; V was cut back by 2 bases and J by 5 bases. Germline CDR1 reads MNHEY; CDR2 reads SMNVEV (reference sequence). The sample taken for sequencing was PBMCs or T cells enriched from blood (not recorded which). The rearrangement uses TRBV27 and TRBJ2-1; 11 bases fit TRBD2. This clonotype originated in a woman aged 45-65 years who had recovered from COVID-19. CDR3 protein: CASSLRLAGSPNNEQFF. The CDR3 DNA reads TGTGCCAGCAGTTTAAGACTAGCGGGAAGTCCTAACAATGAGCAGTTCTTC.